The TCR beta chain under discussion was sequenced for a study of cytomegalovirus exposure and HLA in healthy donors. Only in-frame clones appear in the TCRdb table, and some are missing; sequencing was by immunoSEQ multiplex PCR. Of approximately 58,000 clones in the sample, roughly 94% were seen once. As regards this clone: Its matching antigen is unknown.

Findings and limits, study-wide: Most observed TCR sequences were rare, whereas some public TCRs were detected in many donors.

The CDR3 has 17 residues. Germline CDR1 is MDHEN and CDR2 is SYDVKM. Between the trimmed V and J ends, which lost 1 base and 7 bases, there was a span of 23 bases. The chain employs TRBV28 and TRBJ2-7; TRBD2 might be the D (5 bases). Input material: PBMCs. This TCR was recovered from a young woman in good health and CMV-seropositive. CDR3 in DNA: TGTGCCAGCAGTTTATCCCCCCTTAGTGGGAGTAGAGGTGAGCAGTACTTC. Protein sequence: CASSLSPLSGSRGEQYF.